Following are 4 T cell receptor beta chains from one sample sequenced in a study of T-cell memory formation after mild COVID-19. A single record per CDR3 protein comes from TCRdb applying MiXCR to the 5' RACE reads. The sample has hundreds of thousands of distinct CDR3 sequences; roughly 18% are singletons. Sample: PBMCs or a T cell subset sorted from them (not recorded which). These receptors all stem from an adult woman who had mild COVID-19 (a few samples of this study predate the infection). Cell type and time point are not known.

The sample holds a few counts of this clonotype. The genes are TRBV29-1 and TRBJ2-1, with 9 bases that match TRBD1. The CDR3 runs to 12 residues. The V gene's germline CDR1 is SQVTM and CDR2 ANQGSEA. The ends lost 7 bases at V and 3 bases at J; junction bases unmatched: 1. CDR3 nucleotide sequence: TGCAGCGGGGACAGGGTCTACAATGAGCAGTTCTTC. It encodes CSGDRVYNEQFF.

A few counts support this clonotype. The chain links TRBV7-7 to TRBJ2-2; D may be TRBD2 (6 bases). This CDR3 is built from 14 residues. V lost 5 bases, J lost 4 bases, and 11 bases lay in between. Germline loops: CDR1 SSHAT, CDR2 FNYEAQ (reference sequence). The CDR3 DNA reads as TGTGCCAGCAGCCCGGGACTGAGCACCGGGGAGCTGTTTTTT. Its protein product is CASSPGLSTGELFF.

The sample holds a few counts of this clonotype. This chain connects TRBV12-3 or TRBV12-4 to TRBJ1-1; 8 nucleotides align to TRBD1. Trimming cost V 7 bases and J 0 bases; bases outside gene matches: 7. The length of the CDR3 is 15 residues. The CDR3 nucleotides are TGTGCCAGCACAATCGGACAGGGCATGAACACTGAAGCTTTCTTT. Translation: CASTIGQGMNTEAFF.

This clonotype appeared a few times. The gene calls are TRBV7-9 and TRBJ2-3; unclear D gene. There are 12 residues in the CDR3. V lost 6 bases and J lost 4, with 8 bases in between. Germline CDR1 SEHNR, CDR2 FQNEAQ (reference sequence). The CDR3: CASRVSPDTQYF. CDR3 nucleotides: TGTGCCAGCAGGGTTAGCCCAGATACGCAGTATTTT.